Sequencing of this TCR beta chain was carried out in a study of T-cell reconstitution after alpha-beta-depleted transplantation in children listed by TCRdb under 2016. Study-level background: Using TCR repertoire profiling, the study quantitatively followed how T-cell immune reconstitution unfolded in children after TCRalphabeta/CD19-depleted allogeneic hematopoietic cell transplantation. Results and caveats for the whole study, not just this receptor: The high TCRbeta diversity at day 60 in some patients was ascribed to recipient T cells and intrathymic progenitors that had survived conditioning. Apparently early alphabetaT-cell count recovery about two months after transplant reportedly relied on only several hundred rapidly expanded clones derived from non-depleted graft cells. Over the following months the frequencies of hyperexpanded clones went down, and after one year T-cell counts and TCRbeta diversity were mostly credited to newly produced T cells.

Reading the label with the study, this specimen's treatment or condition is: allogeneic hematopoietic cell transplantation with graft depleted of TCRalphabeta T cells and CD19 B cells. The transplant recipients were children given TCRalphabeta/CD19-depleted allogeneic hematopoietic cell grafts. Receptor amplification or capture employed PCR. The sequencing machine was an Illumina HiSeq 2500. TCR libraries were prepared with molecular barcoding, using unique molecular identifiers to normalize TCRbeta repertoire quantification. TCRdb took the public reads, trimmed them with fastp at Q25, ran MiXCR for clone calling and kept in-frame beta chains. Entries that share a CDR3 protein sequence are merged under the most common genes and DNA. For this sample there are around 670,000 distinct CDR3 sequences; around 12% appear just once. The biggest ten clones account for about 0.79% of the sample. The germline V gene encodes CDR1 SGHTA and CDR2 FQGNSA. Relative to germline, V is 5 bases shorter and J is 1 base shorter, with 15 bases between their ends. The CDR3 holds 17 amino acids from the cysteine to the phenylalanine. Just CDR3 DNA is preserved here, 51 bases in frame from base 1.

This clonotype was seen at least ten times. Which antigen it targets is not known. No quality values exist for individual bases; no much larger clone is one base distant. Sequences were derived from PBMCs, sampled before TCRalphabeta/CD19-depleted stem cell transplant. The TCR was taken from a girl aged 2-10 years with congenital amegakaryocytic thrombocytopenia, due to receive a stem cell transplant. The sequence is built from TRBV7-2 and TRBJ1-6; no D segment can be confidently identified. The CDR3 reads as follows: CASSRRPSGSYNSPLHF. At the DNA level, the sequence is TGTGCCAGCAGCCGTAGACCGTCCGGGTCCTATAATTCACCCCTCCACTTT.